This T cell receptor (beta chain) derives from a study of shared clonotypes between healthy human individuals. TCRdb keeps only in-frame clones here, not all; method: immunoSEQ multiplex PCR. The sample records some 2,400,000 clones, 90% to 97% being singletons. The sequence was obtained from a man aged 18 to 30 in good health. Sequencing was carried out using naive CD4+ T cells sorted from blood. The subset is: CD45RA+ positively selected.

CDR3 sequence: CASYYGRPPNTEAFF. DNA for the CDR3: TGTGCCAGCTACTATGGGAGACCCCCCAACACTGAAGCTTTCTTT. This chain uses TRBV28 with TRBJ1-1; D not resolved. Germline assignment: CDR1 MDHEN and CDR2 SYDVKM. V was trimmed by 8 bases and J by 2 bases, leaving 18 bases between them. The CDR3 extends over 15 amino acids.